This entry concerns a single T cell receptor (beta chain). V lost 5 bases to trimming and J lost 6 bases, with 19 bases between them. CDR3 size: 15 residues. Per germline, CDR1 SGHTA and CDR2 FQGNSA. This sample was taken from a study of blood T cell repertoires in COVID-19. Whole-study context: Acute and convalescent COVID-19 samples came from the United States, Italy and Spain.

As processed by the authors: Amplified reference gene primers provided the basis for estimating nucleated cell counts. TCRdb's table, derived via immunoSEQ multiplex PCR, lists solely in-frame clones and lacks some. V and J calls and clone size are as listed in that table; D and trimming were resolved from the DNA. The top ten clones hold about 4% of a sample with 110,000 or so clones, about four fifths of them seen once. Sequences were obtained from peripheral blood. The clonotype originates from a woman aged 65 to 85 with acute or convalescent COVID-19. The chain employs TRBV7-2 and TRBJ1-1; maybe TRBD1 (5 bases). CDR3: CASSPSGTFSAEAFF. In DNA, the CDR3 is TGTGCCAGCAGCCCTAGCGGGACTTTTTCGGCTGAAGCTTTCTTT.